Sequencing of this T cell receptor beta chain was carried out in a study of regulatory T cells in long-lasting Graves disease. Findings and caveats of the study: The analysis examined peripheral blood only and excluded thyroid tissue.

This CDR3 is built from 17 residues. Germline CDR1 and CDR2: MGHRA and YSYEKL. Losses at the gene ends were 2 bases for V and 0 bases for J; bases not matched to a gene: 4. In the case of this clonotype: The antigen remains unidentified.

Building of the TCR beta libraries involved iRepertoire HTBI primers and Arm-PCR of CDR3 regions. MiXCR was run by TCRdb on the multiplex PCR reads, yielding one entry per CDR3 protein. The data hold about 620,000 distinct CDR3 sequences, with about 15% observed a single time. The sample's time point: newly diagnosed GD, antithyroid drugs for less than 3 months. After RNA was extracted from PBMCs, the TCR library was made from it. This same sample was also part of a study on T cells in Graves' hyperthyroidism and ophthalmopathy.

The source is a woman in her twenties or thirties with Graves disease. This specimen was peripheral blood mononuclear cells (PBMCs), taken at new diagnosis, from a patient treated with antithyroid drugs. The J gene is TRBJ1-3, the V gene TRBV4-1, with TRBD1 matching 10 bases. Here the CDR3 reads CASSQRQGAFSGNTIYF. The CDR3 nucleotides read TGCGCCAGCAGCCAAAGACAGGGGGCCTTCTCTGGAAACACCATATATTTT.